Below, 5 T cell receptor beta chains from the same sample are listed, as sequenced in a study of T cells in localized non-small cell lung cancer. The assay was immunoSEQ multiplex PCR, and TCRdb's table has in-frame clones only and misses some. Of approximately 15,000 clones in the sample, around 89% are singletons; the top ten hold 0.9% to 1.5%. This specimen was peripheral blood mononuclear cells, taken before any cancer treatment. The receptor set was obtained from a woman between 35 and 70 years old with stage III lung adenocarcinoma.

The chain employs TRBV6-5 and TRBJ1-1, with unresolved D. This CDR3 has 11 residues. Germline assignment: CDR1 MNHEY and CDR2 SVGAGI. Trimming pared 6 bases from V and 4 bases from J, leaving 6 bases between. CDR3 in DNA: TGTGCCAGCAGGAAAGGCACTGAAGCTTTCTTT. Translated: CASRKGTEAFF.

This chain connects TRBV19 to TRBJ2-1; 9 bases match TRBD2. After removal of 8 bases from V and 1 base from J, the junction contained 6 bases not matched to a gene. Germline CDR1 reads LNHDA; CDR2 reads SQIVND (reference sequence). The length of the CDR3 is 15 residues. The CDR3 loop reads CASSRLAGSYNEQFF. CDR3 nucleotide sequence: TGTGCCAGTTCGCGCCTAGCGGGGTCCTACAATGAGCAGTTCTTC.

This chain uses TRBV28 with TRBJ1-4; 10 positions match TRBD1. Germline CDR1 and CDR2: MDHEN and SYDVKM. The J segment lost 3 bases and the V segment lost 4 bases, leaving 5 bases of the junction unmatched. CDR3 size: 16 residues. CDR3 region: CASSSGTGDSNEKLFF. The CDR3 DNA reads as TGTGCCAGCAGTTCCGGGACAGGGGACTCTAATGAAAAACTGTTTTTT.

The chain carries TRBV18 and TRBJ1-2; 9 nucleotides line up with TRBD1. Germline lookup yields CDR1 KGHSH and CDR2 LQKENI. This CDR3 region has 13 residues. With 3 bases clipped from V and 6 bases from J, the junction kept 2 bases outside the gene matches. This CDR3 reads CASSPGQGDGYTF. DNA for the CDR3: TGTGCCAGCTCACCGGGACAGGGCGATGGCTACACCTTC.

The V gene is TRBV19, the J gene TRBJ2-3; D is undetermined. Germline-derived CDR1 and CDR2 are LNHDA and SQIVND (reference sequence). Trimming left V 2 bases short and J 0 bases short, with 6 bases between. The length of the CDR3 is 14 residues. CDR3 amino acids: CASSIRSSTDTQYF. The CDR3 DNA is TGTGCCAGTAGTATACGGTCCAGCACAGATACGCAGTATTTT.